The next 2 T cell receptor beta chains were all read from a single sample in a study of cytomegalovirus exposure and HLA in healthy donors. PCR used 60 Vbeta primers and 13 Jbeta primers. Profiled with immunoSEQ multiplex PCR; TCRdb holds only in-frame clones, not every one. This table holds 150,000 to 200,000 clones, about three quarters found once. Sequenced material: PBMCs. The receptors shown here come from a woman in her thirties or forties in good health and CMV-seronegative.

The chain carries TRBV19 and TRBJ2-2; 15 bases match TRBD2. Germline V gene sequence: CDR1 LNHDA, CDR2 SQIVND (reference sequence). Germline trimming cut 7 bases from V and 5 bases from J; bases unmatched to any gene: 11. The CDR3 loop spans 18 amino acids. CDR3 coding DNA: TGTGCCAGTACCCCGGGGGGACTAGCGGGAGGAGAGACCGGGGAGCTGTTTTTT. Translation: CASTPGGLAGGETGELFF.

This chain joins TRBV9 and TRBJ2-3; D is possibly TRBD1 (6 bases). The germline CDR1 and CDR2 sequences are SGDLS and YYNGEE. V was clipped by 0 bases and J by 0 bases, with 11 bases between them. The CDR3 spans 16 residues. CDR3 nucleotide sequence: TGTGCCAGCAGCGTAGACGAGGGGACAAGCACAGATACGCAGTATTTT. Residues: CASSVDEGTSTDTQYF.